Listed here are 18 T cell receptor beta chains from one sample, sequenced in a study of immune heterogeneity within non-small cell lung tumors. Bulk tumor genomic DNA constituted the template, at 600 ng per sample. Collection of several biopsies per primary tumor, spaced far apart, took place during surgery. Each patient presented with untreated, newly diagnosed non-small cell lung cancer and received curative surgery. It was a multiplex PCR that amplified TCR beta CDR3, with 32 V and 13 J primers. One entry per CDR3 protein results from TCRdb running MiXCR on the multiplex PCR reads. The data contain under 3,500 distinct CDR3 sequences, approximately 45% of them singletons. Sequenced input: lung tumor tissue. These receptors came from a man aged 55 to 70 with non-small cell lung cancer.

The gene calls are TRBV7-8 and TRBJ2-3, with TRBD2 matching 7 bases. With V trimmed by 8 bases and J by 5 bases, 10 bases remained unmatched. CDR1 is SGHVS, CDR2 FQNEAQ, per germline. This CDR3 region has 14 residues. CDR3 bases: TGTGCCAGCGGCCCAGGACTAGGGCTAGATACGCAGTATTTT. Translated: CASGPGLGLDTQYF.

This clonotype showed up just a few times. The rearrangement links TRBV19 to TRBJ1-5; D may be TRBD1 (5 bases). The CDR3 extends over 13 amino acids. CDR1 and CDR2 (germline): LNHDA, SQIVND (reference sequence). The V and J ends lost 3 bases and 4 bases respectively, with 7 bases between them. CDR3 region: CASSIGGNQPQHF. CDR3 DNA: TGTGCCAGTAGTATTGGGGGTAATCAGCCCCAGCATTTT.

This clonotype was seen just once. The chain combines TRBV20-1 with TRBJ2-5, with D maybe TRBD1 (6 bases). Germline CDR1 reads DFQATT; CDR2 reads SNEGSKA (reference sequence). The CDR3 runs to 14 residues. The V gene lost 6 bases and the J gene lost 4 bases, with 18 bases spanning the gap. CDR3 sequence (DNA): TGCAGTGCACCCCAGACAGGTCGGTCAGAGACCCAGTACTTC. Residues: CSAPQTGRSETQYF.

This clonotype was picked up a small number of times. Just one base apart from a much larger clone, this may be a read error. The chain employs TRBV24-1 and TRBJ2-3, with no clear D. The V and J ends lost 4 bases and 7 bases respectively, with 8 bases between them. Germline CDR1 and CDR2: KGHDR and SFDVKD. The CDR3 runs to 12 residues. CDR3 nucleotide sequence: TGTGCCACCAGTGAAAGTGTCAATACGCAGTATTTT. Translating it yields CATSESVNTQYF.

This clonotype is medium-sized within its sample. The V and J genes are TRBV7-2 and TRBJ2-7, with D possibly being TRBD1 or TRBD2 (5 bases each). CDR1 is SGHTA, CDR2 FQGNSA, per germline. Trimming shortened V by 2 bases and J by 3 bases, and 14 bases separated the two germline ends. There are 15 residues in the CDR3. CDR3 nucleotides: TGTGCCAGCAGCTTAAACGCGCTGGGGGACTACGAGCAGTACTTC. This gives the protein CASSLNALGDYEQYF. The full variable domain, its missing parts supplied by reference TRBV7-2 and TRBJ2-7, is GAGVSQSPSNKVTEKGKDVELRCDPISGHTALYWYRQSLGQGLEFLIYFQGNSAPDKSGLPSDRFSAERTGGSVSTLTIQRTQQEDSAVYLCASSLNALGDYEQYFGPGTRLTVT.

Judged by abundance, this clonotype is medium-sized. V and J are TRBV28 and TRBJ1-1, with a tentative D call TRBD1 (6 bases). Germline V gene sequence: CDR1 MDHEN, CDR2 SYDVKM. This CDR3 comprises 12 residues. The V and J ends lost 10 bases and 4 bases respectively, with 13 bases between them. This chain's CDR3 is CATEGVFTEAFF. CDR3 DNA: TGTGCCACCGAGGGGGTATTCACTGAAGCTTTCTTT.

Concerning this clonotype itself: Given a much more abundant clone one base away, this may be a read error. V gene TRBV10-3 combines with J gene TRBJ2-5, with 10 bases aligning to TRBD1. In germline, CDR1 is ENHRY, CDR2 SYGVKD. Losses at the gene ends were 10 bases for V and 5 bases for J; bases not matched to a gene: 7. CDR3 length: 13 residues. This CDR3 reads CATKGQGTETQYF. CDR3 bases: TGTGCCACCAAGGGACAGGGGACGGAGACCCAGTACTTC.

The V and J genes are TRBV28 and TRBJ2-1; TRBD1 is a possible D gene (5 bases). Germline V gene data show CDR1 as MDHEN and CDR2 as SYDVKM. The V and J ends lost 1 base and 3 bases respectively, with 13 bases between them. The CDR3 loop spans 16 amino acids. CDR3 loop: CASSLSGQGHYNEQFF. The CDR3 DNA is TGTGCCAGCAGTTTATCCGGGCAGGGTCACTACAATGAGCAGTTCTTC.

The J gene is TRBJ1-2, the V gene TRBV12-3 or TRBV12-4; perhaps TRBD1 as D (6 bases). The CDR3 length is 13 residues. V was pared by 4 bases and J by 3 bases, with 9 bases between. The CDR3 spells CASSSGQHYGYTF. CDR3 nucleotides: TGTGCCAGCAGTTCTGGACAGCACTATGGCTACACCTTC.

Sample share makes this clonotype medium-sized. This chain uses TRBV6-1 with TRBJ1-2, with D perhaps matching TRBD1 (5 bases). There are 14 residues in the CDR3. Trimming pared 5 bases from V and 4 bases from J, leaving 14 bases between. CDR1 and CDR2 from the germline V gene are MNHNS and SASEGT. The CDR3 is CASSPDAGIYGYTF. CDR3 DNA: TGTGCCAGCAGTCCCGATGCAGGGATCTATGGCTACACCTTC.

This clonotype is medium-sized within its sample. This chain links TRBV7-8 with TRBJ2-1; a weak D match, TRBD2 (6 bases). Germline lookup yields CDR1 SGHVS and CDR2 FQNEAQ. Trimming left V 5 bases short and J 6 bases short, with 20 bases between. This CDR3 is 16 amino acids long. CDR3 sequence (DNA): TGTGCCAGCAGCGTGAGACTAGTGGGATTCGGCAATGAGCAGTTCTTC. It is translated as CASSVRLVGFGNEQFF.

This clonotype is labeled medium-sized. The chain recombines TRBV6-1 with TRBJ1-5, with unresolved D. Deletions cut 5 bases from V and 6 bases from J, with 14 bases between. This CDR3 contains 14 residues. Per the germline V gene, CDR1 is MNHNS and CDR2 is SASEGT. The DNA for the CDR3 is TGTGCCAGCAGTTACAATGGGGATAGTCAGCCCCAGCATTTT. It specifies CASSYNGDSQPQHF.

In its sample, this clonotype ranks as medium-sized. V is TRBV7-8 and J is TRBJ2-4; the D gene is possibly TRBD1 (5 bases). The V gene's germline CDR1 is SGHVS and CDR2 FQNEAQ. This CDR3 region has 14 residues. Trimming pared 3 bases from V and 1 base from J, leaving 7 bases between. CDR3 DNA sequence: TGTGCCAGCAGCTTGACAGTGGCCAAAAACATTCAGTACTTC. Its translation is CASSLTVAKNIQYF.

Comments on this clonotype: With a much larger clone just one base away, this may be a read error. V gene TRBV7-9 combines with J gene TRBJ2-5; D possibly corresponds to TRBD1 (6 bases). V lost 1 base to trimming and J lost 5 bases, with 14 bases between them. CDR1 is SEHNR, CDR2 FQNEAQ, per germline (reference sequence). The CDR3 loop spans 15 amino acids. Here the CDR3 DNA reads TGTGCCAGCAGCTTAGAGGACAGCCAGTGGGAGACCCAGTACTTC. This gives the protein CASSLEDSQWETQYF.

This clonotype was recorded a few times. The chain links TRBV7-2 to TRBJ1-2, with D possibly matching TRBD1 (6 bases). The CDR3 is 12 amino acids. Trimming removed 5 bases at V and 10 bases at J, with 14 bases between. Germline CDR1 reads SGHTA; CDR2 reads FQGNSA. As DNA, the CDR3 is TGTGCCAGCAGCACCGGACAGATCGCCTACACCTTC. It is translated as CASSTGQIAYTF.

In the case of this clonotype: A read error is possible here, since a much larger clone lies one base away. CDR3 protein: CAWSGGHLNTEAFF. The CDR3 DNA reads TGTGCCTGGAGTGGAGGTCATCTGAACACTGAAGCTTTCTTT. V gene TRBV30 combines with J gene TRBJ1-1; D is ambiguous. The V gene's germline CDR1 is GTSNPN and CDR2 SVGIG (reference sequence). This CDR3 has 14 residues. Trimming pared 1 base from V and 0 bases from J, leaving 9 bases between.

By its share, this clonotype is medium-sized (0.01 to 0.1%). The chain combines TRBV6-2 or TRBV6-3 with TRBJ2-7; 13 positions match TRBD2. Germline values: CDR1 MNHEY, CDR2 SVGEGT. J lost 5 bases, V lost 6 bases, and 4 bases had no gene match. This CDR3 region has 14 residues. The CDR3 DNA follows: TGTGCCAGCAGAGGACTAGCGGGAGTGAACGAGCAGTACGTC. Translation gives CASRGLAGVNEQYV.

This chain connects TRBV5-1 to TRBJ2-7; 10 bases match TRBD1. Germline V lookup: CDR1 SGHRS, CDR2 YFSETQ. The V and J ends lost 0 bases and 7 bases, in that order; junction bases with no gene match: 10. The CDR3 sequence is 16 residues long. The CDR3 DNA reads TGCGCCAGCAGCTTGGGCCCGAGACAGGGGGCTGGAGAGCAGTACTTC. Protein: CASSLGPRQGAGEQYF.